Below, 12 T cell receptor beta chains from the same sample are listed, as sequenced in a study of OX40 agonist ivuxolimab in advanced cancers. Sequenced by immunoSEQ multiplex PCR; TCRdb stores in-frame clones only, minus some. The sample carries 57,000 or so clones, more than 70% recorded once. The sample here was CD4+ or CD8+ T cells sorted from blood, taken in a trial of the OX40 agonist ivuxolimab. These receptors were taken from an adult with an advanced solid tumor such as melanoma, head and neck, liver or kidney cancer.

The chain has TRBV18 and TRBJ2-3, with D perhaps matching TRBD1 (7 bases). The CDR3 contains 16 residues. Trimming stripped 3 bases from V and 3 bases from J, with 16 bases between. Germline V CDR1 and CDR2: KGHSH, LQKENI. CDR3 DNA sequence: TGTGCCAGCTCACCCTCAGGGGCAGGGGGGACAGATACGCAGTATTTT. It encodes CASSPSGAGGTDTQYF.

The chain uses TRBV10-3 and TRBJ1-6; maybe TRBD1 (5 bases). CDR1 and CDR2 (germline): ENHRY, SYGVKD. This CDR3 comprises 14 residues. The V and J ends lost 6 bases and 4 bases respectively, with 10 bases between them. This chain's CDR3 is CAIRRDGYNSPLHF. The CDR3 region has the DNA TGTGCCATCAGACGGGACGGATATAATTCACCCCTCCACTTT.

The chain carries TRBV18 and TRBJ1-2; 8 positions match TRBD1. The CDR3 has 14 amino acids. Germline V gene sequence: CDR1 KGHSH, CDR2 LQKENI. Trimming removed 3 bases from V and 3 bases from J; junction bases left unmatched: 3. The CDR3 DNA is TGTGCCAGCTCACCTACGGACAGGGACTATGGCTACACCTTC. It is translated as CASSPTDRDYGYTF.

The chain is built from TRBV7-2 and TRBJ2-5; 9 bases align to TRBD1. Trimming removed 4 bases from V and 7 bases from J; junction bases left unmatched: 13. Germline CDR1 is SGHTA and CDR2 is FQGNSA. The CDR3 extends over 16 amino acids. CDR3 sequence reads: CASSSQPGTGYGTQYF. The CDR3 DNA is TGTGCCAGCAGCTCCCAACCCGGGACAGGGTACGGGACCCAGTACTTC.

The CDR3 protein is CASSPTGQDQGYTF. The DNA of the CDR3 is TGTGCCAGCTCACCTACCGGACAGGATCAAGGCTACACCTTC. The chain is built from TRBV18 and TRBJ1-2, with TRBD1 identical over 7 bases. CDR1 and CDR2 from the germline V gene are KGHSH and LQKENI. The CDR3 runs to 14 residues. Germline trimming cut 3 bases from V and 8 bases from J; bases unmatched to any gene: 9.

The CDR3, as DNA: TGCGCCAGCAGCCAGGGGAGGGACACCGGGGAGCTGTTTTTT. Translated, it gives CASSQGRDTGELFF. This chain links TRBV4-1 with TRBJ2-2; 7 nucleotides match TRBD2. The CDR3 is 14 residues long. The germline V gene encodes CDR1 MGHRA and CDR2 YSYEKL. Germline trimming cut 3 bases from V and 3 bases from J; bases unmatched to any gene: 1.

This clone showed up just once. The chain recombines TRBV18 with TRBJ2-2; D is uncertain. V was cut by 6 bases and J by 2 bases, with 7 bases left in between. This CDR3 has 13 amino acids. Germline loops: CDR1 KGHSH, CDR2 LQKENI. In nucleotides, the CDR3 is TGTGCCAGCTCCCGATTAAACACCGGGGAGCTGTTTTTT. Residues: CASSRLNTGELFF.

The chain combines TRBV5-5 with TRBJ1-5; D is undetermined. The CDR3 totals 15 residues. Per the germline V gene, CDR1 is SGHKS and CDR2 is YYEKEE (reference sequence). V was trimmed by 4 bases and J by 6 bases, leaving 17 bases between them. The CDR3, as DNA: TGTGCCAGCAGCACCTCCCCCGGGGTCGGTCAGCCCCAGCATTTT. This codes for CASSTSPGVGQPQHF. Looking up the rest from reference TRBV5-5 and TRBJ1-5 gives the full variable domain: DAGVTQSPTHLIKTRGQQVTLRCSPISGHKSVSWYQQVLGQGPQFIFQYYEKEERGRGNFPDRFSARQFPNYSSELNVNALLLGDSALYLCASSTSPGVGQPQHFGDGTRLSIL.

This rearrangement joins TRBV6-1 to TRBJ2-1; D gene uncertain. Germline CDR1 reads MNHNS; CDR2 reads SASEGT. The germline V and J ends were trimmed by 3 bases and 7 bases, with 19 bases remaining between them. CDR3 length: 16 amino acids. The CDR3 nucleotides read TGTGCCAGCAGTGACCCCATGGGGTATGGGGATAATGAGCAGTTCTTC. It translates to CASSDPMGYGDNEQFF.

This rearrangement joins TRBV5-1 to TRBJ1-1; 8 positions match TRBD1. The CDR3 has 14 amino acids. V trimming: 4 bases; J trimming: 3 bases; junction bases outside the gene matches: 5. Germline CDR1 SGHRS, CDR2 YFSETQ. CDR3 loop: CASSETGEYTEAFF. In DNA form, the CDR3 reads TGCGCCAGCAGCGAGACAGGGGAGTACACTGAAGCTTTCTTT.

The chain is built from TRBV5-1 and TRBJ1-4, with 8 nucleotides matching TRBD1. CDR1 and CDR2 from the germline V gene are SGHRS and YFSETQ. The CDR3 is made up of 16 amino acids. J lost 5 bases, V lost 1 base, and 7 bases had no gene match. The CDR3 DNA sequence: TGCGCCAGCAGCTTGATACCGGGACAGGAGAATGAAAAACTGTTTTTT. Amino acids: CASSLIPGQENEKLFF.

The chain links TRBV11-2 to TRBJ1-1; D is possibly TRBD1 (5 bases). The germline CDR1 and CDR2 sequences are SGHAT and FQNNGV. V was pared by 5 bases and J by 7 bases, with 17 bases between. This CDR3 comprises 14 residues. As DNA, the CDR3 is TGTGCCAGCAGCCAGCGGGGGGTGAGGGGTGAAGCTTTCTTT. It yields the protein CASSQRGVRGEAFF.